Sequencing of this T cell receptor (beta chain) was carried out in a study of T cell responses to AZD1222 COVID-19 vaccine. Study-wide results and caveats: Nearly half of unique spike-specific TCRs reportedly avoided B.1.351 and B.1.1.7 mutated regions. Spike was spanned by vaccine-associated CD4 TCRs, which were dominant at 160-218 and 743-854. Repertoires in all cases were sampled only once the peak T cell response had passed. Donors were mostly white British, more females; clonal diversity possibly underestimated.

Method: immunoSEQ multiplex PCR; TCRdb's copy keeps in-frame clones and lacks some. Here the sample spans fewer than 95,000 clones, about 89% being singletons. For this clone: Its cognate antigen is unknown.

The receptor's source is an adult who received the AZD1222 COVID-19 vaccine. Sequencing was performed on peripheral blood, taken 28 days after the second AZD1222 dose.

CDR3 residues: CASSGQGSFSYNEQFF. CDR3 nucleotide sequence: TGTGCCAGTAGTGGACAGGGTTCATTCTCCTACAATGAGCAGTTCTTC. The rearrangement uses TRBV19 and TRBJ2-1; 8 bases are a match to TRBD1. The CDR3 length is 16 residues. J gave up 0 bases and V 5 bases, and 6 bases lay outside the gene matches. Germline V gene lookup returns CDR1 LNHDA and CDR2 SQIVND (reference sequence).